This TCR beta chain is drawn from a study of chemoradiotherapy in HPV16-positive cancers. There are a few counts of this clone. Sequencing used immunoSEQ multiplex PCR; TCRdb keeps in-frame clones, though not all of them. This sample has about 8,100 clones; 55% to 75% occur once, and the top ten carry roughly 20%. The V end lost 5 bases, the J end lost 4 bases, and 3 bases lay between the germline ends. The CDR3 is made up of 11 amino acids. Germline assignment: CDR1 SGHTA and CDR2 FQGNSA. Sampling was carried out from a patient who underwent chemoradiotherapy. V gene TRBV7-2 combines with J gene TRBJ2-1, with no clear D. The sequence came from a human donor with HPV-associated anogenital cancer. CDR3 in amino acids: CASSRYNEQFF. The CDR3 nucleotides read TGTGCCAGCAGCCGATACAATGAGCAGTTCTTC.